The 18 T cell receptor beta chains below come from one sample, sequenced in a study of chemoradiotherapy in HPV16-positive cancers. Only in-frame clones appear in the TCRdb table, and some are missing; sequencing was by immunoSEQ multiplex PCR. This table has about 31,000 clones, approximately 84% appearing once. The material was blood, obtained from a patient who underwent chemoradiotherapy. The receptor set was obtained from a human donor with HPV-associated anogenital cancer.

The chain uses TRBV5-1 and TRBJ2-7; 7 bases match TRBD2. Germline V gene lookup returns CDR1 SGHRS and CDR2 YFSETQ. The CDR3 sequence is 15 residues long. V was clipped by 0 bases and J by 0 bases; unmatched bases: 3. Here the CDR3 DNA reads TGCGCCAGCAGCTTGGTAGGCGGGAGCTCCTACGAGCAGTACTTC. Translation: CASSLVGGSSYEQYF.

The V and J genes are TRBV11-2 and TRBJ2-2; perhaps D is TRBD1 or TRBD2 (6 bases each). The CDR3 is 15 residues long. V was trimmed by 4 bases and J by 7 bases, leaving 16 bases between them. CDR1 is SGHAT, CDR2 FQNNGV, per germline. The CDR3 region has the DNA TGTGCCAGCAGCTGGACGCCGGGGGCAGGCGGGGAGCTGTTTTTT. This encodes CASSWTPGAGGELFF.

The V call is TRBV19, the J call TRBJ1-5; weak D call: TRBD1 (5 bases). Trimming removed 6 bases from V and 7 bases from J, with 22 bases in between. The CDR3 consists of 16 residues. Germline loops: CDR1 LNHDA, CDR2 SQIVND (reference sequence). The CDR3 DNA is TGTGCCAGTAGGGCCGAAGCAGGGTCCCTGTCCCAGCCCCAGCATTTT. Residues: CASRAEAGSLSQPQHF.

The rearrangement joins TRBV7-2 to TRBJ2-3; D could derive from TRBD1 or TRBD2 (6 bases each). Trimming stripped 8 bases from V and 1 base from J, with 19 bases between. Germline V gene sequence: CDR1 SGHTA, CDR2 FQGNSA. This CDR3 comprises 16 residues. DNA for the CDR3: TGTGCCAGCGGGAAAAAGGGGGGCTGGGGCACAGATACGCAGTATTTT. Amino acid sequence: CASGKKGGWGTDTQYF.

The V and J genes are TRBV9 and TRBJ2-5, with D perhaps TRBD1 or TRBD2 (5 bases each). The CDR3 is 15 residues long. Per germline, CDR1 SGDLS and CDR2 YYNGEE. The V end lost 4 bases, the J end lost 0 bases, and 13 bases lay between the germline ends. CDR3 bases: TGTGCCAGCAGCCGTAGGGACGGAAACCAAGAGACCCAGTACTTC. Amino acid sequence: CASSRRDGNQETQYF.

The DNA of the CDR3 is TGTGCCAGCAGGTACAGGGTGGCGGACACCGGGGAGCTGTTTTTT. Amino acids: CASRYRVADTGELFF. This chain links TRBV25-1 with TRBJ2-2; D might be TRBD1 (6 bases). Germline V gene sequence: CDR1 MGHDK, CDR2 SYGVNS. Between the trimmed V and J ends, which lost 6 bases and 3 bases, there was a span of 14 bases. The CDR3 has 15 residues.

The rearrangement links TRBV30 to TRBJ2-7; D possibly corresponds to TRBD1 (5 bases). Looked up from germline, CDR1 is GTSNPN and CDR2 is SVGIG (reference sequence). The V gene lost 1 base and the J gene lost 6 bases, with 13 bases spanning the gap. CDR3 length equals 13 residues. For the CDR3, the DNA is TGTGCCTGGAGTGCAGGGCTCACCAGCGAGCAGTACTTC. Its translation: CAWSAGLTSEQYF.

The V and J genes are TRBV4-1 and TRBJ2-1; 9 nucleotides agree with TRBD2. This CDR3 is built from 17 residues. CDR1 is MGHRA, CDR2 YSYEKL, per germline. The V segment lost 1 base and the J segment 1 base; nucleotides outside the gene matches: 5. CDR3 protein: CASSQGVAGVSYNEQFF. CDR3 DNA: TGCGCCAGCAGCCAAGGGGTAGCGGGGGTTTCCTACAATGAGCAGTTCTTC.

This clone was detected once. This chain uses TRBV5-4 with TRBJ2-1; 7 nucleotides match TRBD1. The CDR3 has 15 amino acids. Germline values: CDR1 SGHNT, CDR2 YYREEE (reference sequence). Trimming at V came to 0 bases and at J to 8 bases, leaving 8 bases not matched to a gene. CDR3 amino acids: CASSLARGNRDEQFF. As DNA, the CDR3 is TGTGCCAGCAGCTTGGCCAGGGGGAATAGGGATGAGCAGTTCTTC.

With respect to this clone: At one boundary the junction diverges from the germline segment, which might be a read error. The chain has TRBV11-2 and TRBJ2-3; 9 nucleotides line up with TRBD1. CDR3 length equals 15 residues. Germline values: CDR1 SGHAT, CDR2 FQNNGV. CDR3 nucleotides: TGTGCCAGCAGTTTAGGGGACAGGGTGACAGATACGCAGTATTTT. Its translation is CASSLGDRVTDTQYF.

This chain joins TRBV25-1 and TRBJ1-6; maybe TRBD1 (5 bases). The germline V gene encodes CDR1 MGHDK and CDR2 SYGVNS. The CDR3 covers 14 residues. Trimming stripped 5 bases from V and 8 bases from J, with 13 bases between. The CDR3 protein is CASSFDSSYSPLHF. The CDR3, as DNA: TGTGCCAGCAGTTTCGACAGCTCCTATTCACCCCTCCACTTT.

The rearrangement uses TRBV18 and TRBJ1-2; 9 positions match TRBD1. V lost 2 bases, J lost 5 bases, and 6 bases stayed unmatched. CDR1 KGHSH and CDR2 LQKENI come from the germline V gene. This CDR3 comprises 15 residues. CDR3 residues: CASSPGGTGQYGYTF. CDR3 in DNA: TGTGCCAGCTCACCAGGCGGGACAGGGCAATATGGCTACACCTTC.

The chain uses TRBV5-6 and TRBJ1-1, with 7 positions matching TRBD1. This CDR3 is 16 amino acids long. V lost 4 bases, J lost 4 bases, and 13 bases stayed unmatched. The V gene's germline CDR1 is SGHDT and CDR2 YYEEEE. CDR3: CASSGGTDRSRTEAFF. The CDR3 nucleotides read TGTGCCAGCAGCGGGGGGACGGACAGGTCGCGCACTGAAGCTTTCTTT.

CDR3 nucleotides: TGTGCCAGCAGCGACCGCCAGGGCTATAATTCACCCCTCCACTTT. This codes for CASSDRQGYNSPLHF. The chain joins TRBV9 to TRBJ1-6, with a possible D match to TRBD1 (5 bases). The CDR3 runs to 15 residues. V was trimmed by 3 bases and J by 3 bases, leaving 10 bases between them. Germline-derived CDR1 and CDR2 are SGDLS and YYNGEE.

The rearrangement uses TRBV27 and TRBJ1-2; D call uncertain. Trimming removed 2 bases at V and 4 bases at J, with 8 bases between. The CDR3 consists of 13 residues. Germline V gene sequence: CDR1 MNHEY, CDR2 SMNVEV (reference sequence). The CDR3 spells CASSLKGLYGYTF. The CDR3, as DNA: TGTGCCAGCAGTTTAAAGGGCCTCTATGGCTACACCTTC.

A single count supports this clone. The V and J genes are TRBV28 and TRBJ2-3; TRBD2 agrees at 11 bases. The germline gives CDR1 MDHEN, CDR2 SYDVKM. V lost 6 bases, J lost 5 bases, and 7 bases stayed unmatched. The CDR3 has 15 residues. The CDR3 DNA reads as TGTGCCAGCAGAGATAGCGGGGGGGCGGGAGATACGCAGTATTTT. As protein: CASRDSGGAGDTQYF.

This rearrangement joins TRBV5-8 to TRBJ1-2; possibly TRBD1 for D (5 bases). This CDR3 is 14 amino acids long. The germline V gene has CDR1 SGHTS and CDR2 YDEGEE. The ends were cut back, 0 bases at V and 8 bases at J, with 14 bases in the middle. As DNA, the CDR3 is TGTGCCAGCAGCTTGGCCAGGGCCCTGGGGGGCTACACCTTC. Protein: CASSLARALGGYTF. Using reference TRBV5-8 and TRBJ1-2 for the parts outside the CDR3, the full variable domain is EAGVTQSPTHLIKTRGQQATLRCSPISGHTSVYWYQQALGLGLQFLLWYDEGEERNRGNFPPRFSGRQFPNYSSELNVNALELEDSALYLCASSLARALGGYTFGSGTRLTVV.

This clone was seen only once. The CDR3: CASSLDNFNTEAFF. In DNA, the CDR3 is TGCGCCAGCAGCTTGGACAATTTTAACACTGAAGCTTTCTTT. The chain couples TRBV5-1 to TRBJ1-1; D is unclear. CDR1 is SGHRS and CDR2 is YFSETQ in the germline V gene. This CDR3 spans 14 amino acids. The V gene lost 0 bases and the J gene lost 2 bases, with 8 bases spanning the gap.